This T cell receptor beta chain was found in a study of T cells in localized non-small cell lung cancer. Points from the study as a whole: Uninvolved adjacent lung, not tumor, had the highest T cell clonality. Higher adjacent-lung clonality was associated with shorter survival.

Germline assignment: CDR1 SQVTM and CDR2 ANQGSEA. V lost 5 bases and J 2 bases, leaving 13 bases between the germline ends. The CDR3 has 13 amino acids. Generated by immunoSEQ multiplex PCR, the TCRdb table keeps only in-frame clones and is missing some. In the table there are 7,000 to 10,000 clones, around 59% of which are singletons. With respect to this clone: What it binds is not known.

The source was lymph node tissue, collected before any cancer treatment. The TCR originated in a male donor at least 60 years old with stage I squamous cell lung carcinoma. The rearrangement links TRBV29-1 to TRBJ2-7; TRBD1 might be the D (5 bases). The CDR3 DNA reads TGCAGCGTTCTCTTGGGGCGAACCTACGAGCAGTACTTC. This translates into CSVLLGRTYEQYF.